Below are 23 T cell receptor beta chains sequenced from a single sample in a study of Graves' ophthalmopathy and Graves' hyperthyroidism. Amplified TCR beta CDR3 regions were obtained using RNA transcripts as template. First-round RT-PCR relied on HTBI primers, and a second-round multiplex PCR came next. TCRdb redid the calling of the multiplex PCR reads with MiXCR, one entry per CDR3 protein. Among about 740,000 distinct CDR3 sequences listed, approximately 40% were seen once. Sample: peripheral blood. The receptors shown here come from an adult man with Graves' ophthalmopathy.

A word on this clonotype: A read error may be the cause here, since a much bigger clone is one base away. The chain is built from TRBV14 and TRBJ1-1; possible D gene TRBD1, 5 bases. Germline V CDR1 and CDR2: SGHDN, FVKESK. This CDR3 has 14 amino acids. V lost 4 bases and J lost 1, with 10 bases in between. CDR3 sequence: CASSPLTANTEAFF. Written as DNA, the CDR3 is TGTGCCAGCAGCCCACTGACAGCGAACACTGAAGCTTTCTTT.

This clonotype was recorded many times. CDR3 nucleotides: TGTGCCAGCAGCAGACGGACAGGGGGCTCTGGCTACACCTTC. Translated: CASSRRTGGSGYTF. The J gene is TRBJ1-2, the V gene TRBV11-2, with 11 bases lining up with TRBD1. This CDR3 contains 14 residues. The germline gives CDR1 SGHAT, CDR2 FQNNGV. The J segment lost 7 bases and the V segment lost 5 bases, leaving 6 bases of the junction unmatched.

The chain joins TRBV30 to TRBJ2-5, with unresolved D. This CDR3 has 12 amino acids. Trimming removed 2 bases from V and 5 bases from J, with 9 bases in between. Germline CDR1 and CDR2: GTSNPN and SVGIG (reference sequence). The CDR3: CAWSLLGETQYF. Written as DNA, the CDR3 is TGTGCCTGGAGTCTCCTAGGGGAGACCCAGTACTTC. The whole variable domain, filled in from reference TRBV30 and TRBJ2-5, reads SQTIHQWPATLVQPVGSPLSLECTVEGTSNPNLYWYRQAAGRGLQLLFYSVGIGQISSEVPQNLSASRPQDRQFILSSKKLLLSDSGFYLCAWSLLGETQYFGPGTRLLVL.

The chain carries TRBV11-1 and TRBJ1-1; no firm D call. The length of the CDR3 is 14 residues. Trimming cost V 6 bases and J 5 bases, with 16 bases left between them. Germline V lookup: CDR1 SGHAT, CDR2 FQDESV (reference sequence). Written as DNA, the CDR3 is TGTGCCAGCAGTTCCCGCCCCCTAAGGACTGAAGCTTTCTTT. This encodes CASSSRPLRTEAFF. Full variable domain (missing parts from reference TRBV11-1 and TRBJ1-1): EAEVAQSPRYKITEKSQAVAFWCDPISGHATLYWYRQILGQGPELLVQFQDESVVDDSQLPKDRFSAERLKGVDSTLKIQPAELGDSAMYLCASSSRPLRTEAFFGQGTRLTVV.

CDR3 in DNA: TGTACCACGACGGTGTATAGCAATCAGCCCCAGCATTTT. Protein: CTTTVYSNQPQHF. The chain uses TRBV2 and TRBJ1-5; no definite D call. The CDR3 has 13 residues. CDR1 and CDR2 (germline): SNHLY, FYNNEI.

The chain joins TRBV7-9 to TRBJ2-2, with 9 bases lining up with TRBD1. The CDR3 has 20 residues. Germline CDR1 and CDR2: SEHNR and FQNEAQ (reference sequence). With 5 bases clipped from V and 4 bases from J, the junction kept 20 bases outside the gene matches. This CDR3 reads CASSIPGQGTQTGLTGELFF. CDR3 nucleotide sequence: TGTGCCAGCAGCATTCCGGGACAGGGCACCCAAACTGGTCTCACCGGGGAGCTGTTTTTT.

The V gene is TRBV7-8, the J gene TRBJ1-2; possibly TRBD1 for D (6 bases). This CDR3 has 12 amino acids. Trimming left V 4 bases short and J 6 bases short, with 9 bases between. CDR1 SGHVS and CDR2 FQNEAQ come from the germline V gene. CDR3 region: CASSSDRHGYTF. The DNA of the CDR3 is TGTGCCAGCAGCTCTGACAGGCATGGCTACACCTTC. Full variable domain (missing parts from reference TRBV7-8 and TRBJ1-2): GAGVSQSPRYKVAKRGQDVALRCDPISGHVSLFWYQQALGQGPEFLTYFQNEAQLDKSGLPSDRFFAERPEGSVSTLKIQRTQQEDSAVYLCASSSDRHGYTFGSGTRLTVV.

This chain joins TRBV5-1 and TRBJ1-3; a possible D gene is TRBD1 (6 bases). Trimming pared 4 bases from V and 0 bases from J, leaving 11 bases between. Germline loops: CDR1 SGHRS, CDR2 YFSETQ. The CDR3 length is 15 residues. The CDR3 protein is CASSPGQSSGNTIYF. The DNA of the CDR3 is TGCGCCAGCAGCCCGGGACAATCCTCTGGAAACACCATATATTTT.

The CDR3 coding sequence is TGCAGCGTTAGTGGGGGGATTTATGGCTACACCTTC. It is translated as CSVSGGIYGYTF. The chain employs TRBV29-1 and TRBJ1-2; TRBD1 is a possible D gene (5 bases). There are 12 residues in the CDR3. Per the germline V gene, CDR1 is SQVTM and CDR2 is ANQGSEA. The V gene lost 5 bases and the J gene lost 5 bases, with 12 bases spanning the gap.

This sequence joins TRBV19 and TRBJ1-1; D is unclear. Germline V gene sequence: CDR1 LNHDA, CDR2 SQIVND (reference sequence). The V gene lost 3 bases and the J gene lost 0 bases, with 8 bases spanning the gap. The CDR3 extends over 14 amino acids. The CDR3 is CASSISGLNTEAFF. The CDR3 DNA is TGTGCCAGTAGTATCTCTGGGTTGAACACTGAAGCTTTCTTT.

This chain uses TRBV5-1 with TRBJ2-2; D gene ambiguous. Looked up from germline, CDR1 is SGHRS and CDR2 is YFSETQ. This CDR3 comprises 15 residues. V was cut by 0 bases and J by 3 bases, with 9 bases left in between. CDR3 sequence: CASSLASEYTGELFF. In nucleotides, the CDR3 is TGCGCCAGCAGCTTGGCCTCCGAGTACACCGGGGAGCTGTTTTTT.

A few counts support this clonotype. The chain is built from TRBV24-1 and TRBJ1-5, with a weak D call TRBD1 (6 bases). The germline V gene has CDR1 KGHDR and CDR2 SFDVKD. This CDR3 region has 14 residues. The germline V and J ends were trimmed by 4 bases and 5 bases, with 11 bases remaining between them. CDR3 in amino acids: CATSDPGAYQPQHF. The CDR3 DNA is TGTGCCACCAGTGACCCAGGGGCCTATCAGCCCCAGCATTTT.

In this sample, this clonotype turned up a few times. The rearrangement uses TRBV6-6 and TRBJ1-1; D may be TRBD1 (5 bases). Trimming removed 5 bases at V and 5 bases at J, with 15 bases between. Germline V gene data show CDR1 as MNHNY and CDR2 as SVGAGI (reference sequence). The CDR3 spans 14 residues. The CDR3: CASSPAGGRTEAFF. CDR3 sequence (DNA): TGTGCCAGCAGTCCAGCCGGGGGGAGGACTGAAGCTTTCTTT.

This clonotype showed up just a few times. The V gene is TRBV20-1, the J gene TRBJ2-5; D is undetermined. Trimming stripped 2 bases from V and 0 bases from J, with 10 bases between. The CDR3 is made up of 14 amino acids. Germline V lookup: CDR1 DFQATT, CDR2 SNEGSKA (reference sequence). The CDR3 DNA reads as TGCAGTGCTAGATCAGGATCGTACCAAGAGACCCAGTACTTC. Translating gives CSARSGSYQETQYF.

This clonotype has at least ten counts. The CDR3 DNA reads as TGTGCCAGCAGCCCGCGGGACATTAACTATGGCTACACCTTC. It codes for CASSPRDINYGYTF. This sequence joins TRBV9 and TRBJ1-2, with D possibly being TRBD1 (6 bases). The V gene lost 4 bases and the J gene lost 1 base, with 11 bases spanning the gap. The CDR3 consists of 14 residues. CDR1 and CDR2 (germline): SGDLS, YYNGEE. Looking up the rest from reference TRBV9 and TRBJ1-2 gives the full variable domain: DSGVTQTPKHLITATGQRVTLRCSPRSGDLSVYWYQQSLDQGLQFLIQYYNGEERAKGNILERFSAQQFPDLHSELNLSSLELGDSALYFCASSPRDINYGYTFGSGTRLTVV.

This clonotype was recorded at least ten times. At one end, the junction sequence differs from germline, possibly due to a read error. The chain joins TRBV24-1 to TRBJ1-5; the D gene is possibly TRBD1 (5 bases). The CDR3 is 14 amino acids. Germline V gene data show CDR1 as KGHDR and CDR2 as SFDVKD. CDR3 DNA sequence: TGTGCCAGCAGTTTACCCAGGAGGGGTCAGCCCCAGCATTTT. As protein: CASSLPRRGQPQHF.

Details on this clonotype: One junction end disagrees with the germline gene, perhaps due to a read error. The chain has TRBV4-1 and TRBJ2-5; D perhaps matches TRBD2 (6 bases). The germline CDR1 and CDR2 sequences are MGHRA and YSYEKL. The CDR3 totals 15 residues. The CDR3 bases are TGTGCCAGCAGCCAAGATTTGTCCCTAGCGGAGACCCAGTACTTC. It specifies CASSQDLSLAETQYF.

In the case of this clonotype: Possible read error: a much larger clone is one base away. V usage is TRBV7-9 and J usage is TRBJ1-6, with D possibly matching TRBD1 (5 bases). The CDR3 runs to 15 residues. Germline V lookup: CDR1 SEHNR, CDR2 FQNEAQ (reference sequence). The V gene lost 5 bases and the J gene lost 7 bases, with 15 bases spanning the gap. DNA of the CDR3: TGTGCCAGCAGCGTAGTGCAGGGCATCAATTCACCCCTCCACTTT. It is translated as CASSVVQGINSPLHF.

This clonotype occurred a few times. V and J are TRBV20-1 and TRBJ2-7; D is unclear. The CDR3 runs 13 residues. V was shortened by 2 bases and J by 3 bases, with 11 bases between the two germline ends. Germline CDR1 and CDR2: DFQATT and SNEGSKA (reference sequence). CDR3 sequence: CSARSDGHYEQYF. The CDR3 region has the DNA TGCAGTGCTAGATCAGACGGGCACTACGAGCAGTACTTC.

V is TRBV7-9 and J is TRBJ2-2; 9 bases are a match to TRBD1. The ends lost 5 bases at V and 6 bases at J; junction bases unmatched: 10. CDR1 SEHNR and CDR2 FQNEAQ come from the germline V gene (reference sequence). The CDR3 sequence is 16 residues long. The CDR3 coding sequence is TGTGCCAGCAGCCATGGGACAGGGAATGGTGCCGGGGAGCTGTTTTTT. It translates to CASSHGTGNGAGELFF.

This clonotype was seen only a few times. The chain joins TRBV7-2 to TRBJ2-7, with D tentatively TRBD1 (6 bases). V was shortened by 1 base and J by 1 base, with 11 bases between the two germline ends. The germline V gene encodes CDR1 SGHTA and CDR2 FQGNSA. The CDR3 is made up of 15 amino acids. As DNA, the CDR3 is TGTGCCAGCAGCTTAGAACAGGGAGTTTCCTACGAGCAGTACTTC. It specifies CASSLEQGVSYEQYF.

In this sample, this clonotype turned up many times. CDR3 protein: CSAPSASGNTIYF. The CDR3 coding sequence is TGCAGCGCCCCGTCGGCCTCTGGAAACACCATATATTTT. The gene calls are TRBV29-1 and TRBJ1-3, with unresolved D. V was shortened by 7 bases and J by 0 bases, with 10 bases between the two germline ends. The CDR3 is 13 residues long. Germline V gives CDR1 SQVTM, CDR2 ANQGSEA.

This clonotype was seen a handful of times. The V gene is TRBV25-1, the J gene TRBJ1-3; D gene ambiguous. This CDR3 comprises 14 residues. Germline CDR1 is MGHDK and CDR2 is SYGVNS. Deletions cut 7 bases from V and 1 base from J, with 11 bases between. CDR3 in amino acids: CASTRWGSGNTIYF. The DNA for the CDR3 is TGTGCCAGCACCCGGTGGGGTTCTGGAAACACCATATATTTT. The whole variable domain, remainder taken from reference TRBV25-1 and TRBJ1-3, is EADIYQTPRYLVIGTGKKITLECSQTMGHDKMYWYQQDPGMELHLIHYSYGVNSTEKGDLSSESTVSRIRTEHFPLTLESARPSHTSQYLCASTRWGSGNTIYFGEGSWLTVV.